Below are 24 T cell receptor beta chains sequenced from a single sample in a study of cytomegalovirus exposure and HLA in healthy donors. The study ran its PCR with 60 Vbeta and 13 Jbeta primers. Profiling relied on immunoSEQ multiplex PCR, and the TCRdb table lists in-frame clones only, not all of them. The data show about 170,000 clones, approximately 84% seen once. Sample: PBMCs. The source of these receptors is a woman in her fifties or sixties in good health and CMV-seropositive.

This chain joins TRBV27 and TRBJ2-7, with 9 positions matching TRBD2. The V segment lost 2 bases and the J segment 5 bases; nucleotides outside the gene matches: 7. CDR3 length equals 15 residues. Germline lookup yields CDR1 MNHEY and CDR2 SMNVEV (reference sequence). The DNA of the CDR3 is TGTGCCAGCAGTTTAGCGGGGGGGACCCCGGACGAGCAGTACTTC. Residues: CASSLAGGTPDEQYF.

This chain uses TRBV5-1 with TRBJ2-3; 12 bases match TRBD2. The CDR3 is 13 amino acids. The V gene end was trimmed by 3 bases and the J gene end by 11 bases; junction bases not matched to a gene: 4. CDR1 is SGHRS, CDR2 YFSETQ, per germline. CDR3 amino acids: CASSSSGRARQYF. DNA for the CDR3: TGCGCCAGCAGCTCTAGCGGGAGGGCCCGGCAGTATTTT.

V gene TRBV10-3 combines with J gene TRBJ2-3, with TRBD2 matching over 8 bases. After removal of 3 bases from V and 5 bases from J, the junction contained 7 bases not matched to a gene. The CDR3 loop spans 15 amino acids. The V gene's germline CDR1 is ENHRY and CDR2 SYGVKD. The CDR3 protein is CAISDSGVTGDTQYF. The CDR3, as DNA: TGTGCCATCAGTGATAGCGGGGTAACGGGAGATACGCAGTATTTT.

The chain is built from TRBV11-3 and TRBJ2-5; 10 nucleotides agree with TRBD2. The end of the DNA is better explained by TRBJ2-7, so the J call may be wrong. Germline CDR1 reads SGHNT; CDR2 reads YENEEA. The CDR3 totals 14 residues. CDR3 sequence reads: CASSLGLAGDEQYF. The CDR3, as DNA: TGTGCCAGCAGCTTAGGGCTAGCGGGAGACGAGCAGTACTTC.

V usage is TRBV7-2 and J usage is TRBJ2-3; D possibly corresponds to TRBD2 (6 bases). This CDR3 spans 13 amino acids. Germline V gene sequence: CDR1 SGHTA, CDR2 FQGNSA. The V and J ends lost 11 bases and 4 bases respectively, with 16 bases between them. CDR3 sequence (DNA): TGTGCCGGGGGGTACGGTCATGCAGATACGCAGTATTTT. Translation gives CAGGYGHADTQYF.

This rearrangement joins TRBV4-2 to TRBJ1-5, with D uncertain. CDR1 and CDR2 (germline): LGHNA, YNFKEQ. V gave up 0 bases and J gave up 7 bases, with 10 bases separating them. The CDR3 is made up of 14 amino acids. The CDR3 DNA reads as TGTGCCAGCAGCCAAGATTCCGGGATACAGCCCCAGCATTTT. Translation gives CASSQDSGIQPQHF.

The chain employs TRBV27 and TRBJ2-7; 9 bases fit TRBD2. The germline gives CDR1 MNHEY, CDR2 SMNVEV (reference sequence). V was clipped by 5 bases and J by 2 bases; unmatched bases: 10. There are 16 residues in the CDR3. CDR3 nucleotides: TGTGCCAGCAGTCCCATGTGGACTAGCGTAGCCTACGAGCAGTACTTC. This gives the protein CASSPMWTSVAYEQYF.

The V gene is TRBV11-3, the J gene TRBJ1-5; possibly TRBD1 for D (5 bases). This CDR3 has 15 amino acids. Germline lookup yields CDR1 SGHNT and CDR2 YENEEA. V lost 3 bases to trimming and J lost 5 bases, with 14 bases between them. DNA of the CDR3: TGTGCCAGCAGCTTTTTCGGGGGGTTTGATCAGCCCCAGCATTTT. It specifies CASSFFGGFDQPQHF.

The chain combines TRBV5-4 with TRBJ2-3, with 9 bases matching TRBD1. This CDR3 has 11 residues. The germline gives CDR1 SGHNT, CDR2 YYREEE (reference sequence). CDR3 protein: CATGGMNTQYF. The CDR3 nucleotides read TGTGCAACAGGGGGCATGAATACGCAGTATTTT.

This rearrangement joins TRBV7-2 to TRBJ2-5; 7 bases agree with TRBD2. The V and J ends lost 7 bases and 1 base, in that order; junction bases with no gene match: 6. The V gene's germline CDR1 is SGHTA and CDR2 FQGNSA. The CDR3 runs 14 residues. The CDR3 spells CASTSTGGQETQYF. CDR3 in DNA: TGTGCCAGCACTTCCACGGGGGGCCAAGAGACCCAGTACTTC.

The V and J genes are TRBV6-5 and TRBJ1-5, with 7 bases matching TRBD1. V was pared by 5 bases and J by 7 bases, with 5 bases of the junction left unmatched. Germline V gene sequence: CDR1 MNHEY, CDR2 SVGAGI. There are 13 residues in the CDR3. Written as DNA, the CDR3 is TGTGCCAGCAGTACAGGGGATAGACAGCCCCAGCATTTT. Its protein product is CASSTGDRQPQHF.

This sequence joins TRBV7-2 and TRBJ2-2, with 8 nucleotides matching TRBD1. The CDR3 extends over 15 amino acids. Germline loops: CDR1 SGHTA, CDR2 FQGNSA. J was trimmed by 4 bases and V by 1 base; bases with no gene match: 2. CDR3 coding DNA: TGTGCCAGCAGCTTAGGGACAGGGAGCACCGGGGAGCTGTTTTTT. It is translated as CASSLGTGSTGELFF.

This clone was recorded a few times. The CDR3 protein is CASSWVGGSDMNTEAFF. CDR3 nucleotides: TGTGCCAGCAGCTGGGTAGGGGGCTCTGATATGAACACTGAAGCTTTCTTT. The genes are TRBV7-9 and TRBJ1-1; 7 bases agree with TRBD1. This CDR3 region has 17 residues. Germline trimming cut 4 bases from V and 0 bases from J; bases unmatched to any gene: 11. Germline lookup yields CDR1 SEHNR and CDR2 FQNEAQ (reference sequence).

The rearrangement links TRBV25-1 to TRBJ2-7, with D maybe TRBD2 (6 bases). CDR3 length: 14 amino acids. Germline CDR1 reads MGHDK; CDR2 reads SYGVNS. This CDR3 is CVVQGGDLPYEQYF. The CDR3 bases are TGTGTCGTGCAAGGCGGGGACCTTCCCTACGAGCAGTACTTC.

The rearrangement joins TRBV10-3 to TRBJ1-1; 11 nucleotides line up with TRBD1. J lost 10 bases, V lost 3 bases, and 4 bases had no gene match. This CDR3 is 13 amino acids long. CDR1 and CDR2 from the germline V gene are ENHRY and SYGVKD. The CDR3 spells CAISDPGQGVAFF. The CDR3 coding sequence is TGTGCCATCAGTGACCCGGGACAGGGGGTAGCTTTCTTT.

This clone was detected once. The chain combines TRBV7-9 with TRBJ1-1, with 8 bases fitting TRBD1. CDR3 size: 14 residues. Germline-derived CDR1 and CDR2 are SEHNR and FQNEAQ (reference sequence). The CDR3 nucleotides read TGTTCCCTAGGGGGACAGGAAAGTAACACTGAAGCTTTCTTT. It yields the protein CSLGGQESNTEAFF.

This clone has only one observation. DNA for the CDR3: TGCGCCAGCAGCTACTCCGGGACAGCCTACGAGCAGTACTTC. Translating it yields CASSYSGTAYEQYF. The chain recombines TRBV4-1 with TRBJ2-7, with 7 bases fitting TRBD1. CDR1 is MGHRA and CDR2 is YSYEKL in the germline V gene. The CDR3 runs to 14 residues. V dropped 5 bases and J dropped 2; count of bases not matched to a gene: 6.

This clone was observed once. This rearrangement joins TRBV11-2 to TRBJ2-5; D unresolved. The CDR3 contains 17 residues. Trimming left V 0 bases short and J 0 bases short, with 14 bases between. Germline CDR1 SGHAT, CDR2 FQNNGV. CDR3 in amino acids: CASSLDWQDQYQETQYF. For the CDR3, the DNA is TGTGCCAGCAGCTTAGATTGGCAGGATCAGTACCAAGAGACCCAGTACTTC.

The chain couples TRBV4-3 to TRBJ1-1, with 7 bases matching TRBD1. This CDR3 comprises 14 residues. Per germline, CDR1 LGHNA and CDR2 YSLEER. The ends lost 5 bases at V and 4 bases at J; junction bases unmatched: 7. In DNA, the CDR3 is TGCGCCAGCAGCTCCGACAGGGCGGCCACTGAAGCTTTCTTT. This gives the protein CASSSDRAATEAFF.

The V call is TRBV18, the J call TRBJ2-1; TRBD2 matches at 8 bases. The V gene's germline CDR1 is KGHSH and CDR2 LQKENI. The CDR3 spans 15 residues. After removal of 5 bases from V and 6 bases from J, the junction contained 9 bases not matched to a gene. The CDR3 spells CASSGSGGLINEQFF. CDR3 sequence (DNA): TGTGCCAGCTCAGGCTCGGGGGGGCTCATCAATGAGCAGTTCTTC.

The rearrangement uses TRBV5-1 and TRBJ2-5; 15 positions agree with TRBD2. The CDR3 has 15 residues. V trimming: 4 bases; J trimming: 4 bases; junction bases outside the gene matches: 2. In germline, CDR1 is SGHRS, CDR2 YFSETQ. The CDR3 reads CASSQGLAGGETQYF. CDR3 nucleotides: TGCGCCAGCAGCCAGGGACTAGCGGGAGGAGAGACCCAGTACTTC.

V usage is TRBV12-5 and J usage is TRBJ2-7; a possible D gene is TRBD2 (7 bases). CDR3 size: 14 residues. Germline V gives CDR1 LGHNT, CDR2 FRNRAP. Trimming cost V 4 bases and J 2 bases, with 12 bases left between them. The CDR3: CASGSRGGTYEQYF. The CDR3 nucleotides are TGTGCTAGTGGTTCCAGGGGAGGGACCTACGAGCAGTACTTC.

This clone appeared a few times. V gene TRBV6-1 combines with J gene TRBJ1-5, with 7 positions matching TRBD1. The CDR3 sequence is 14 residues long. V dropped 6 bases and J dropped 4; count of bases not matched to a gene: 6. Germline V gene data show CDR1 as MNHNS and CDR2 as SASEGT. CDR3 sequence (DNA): TGTGCCAGCAGCTCGACAGGGAGGAATCAGCCCCAGCATTTT. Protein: CASSSTGRNQPQHF.

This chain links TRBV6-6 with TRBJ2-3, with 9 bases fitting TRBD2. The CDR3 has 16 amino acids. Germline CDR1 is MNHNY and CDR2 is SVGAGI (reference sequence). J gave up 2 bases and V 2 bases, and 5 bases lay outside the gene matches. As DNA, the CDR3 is TGTGCCAGCAGTTACCAAGGACTAGCGAACACAGATACGCAGTATTTT. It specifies CASSYQGLANTDTQYF.